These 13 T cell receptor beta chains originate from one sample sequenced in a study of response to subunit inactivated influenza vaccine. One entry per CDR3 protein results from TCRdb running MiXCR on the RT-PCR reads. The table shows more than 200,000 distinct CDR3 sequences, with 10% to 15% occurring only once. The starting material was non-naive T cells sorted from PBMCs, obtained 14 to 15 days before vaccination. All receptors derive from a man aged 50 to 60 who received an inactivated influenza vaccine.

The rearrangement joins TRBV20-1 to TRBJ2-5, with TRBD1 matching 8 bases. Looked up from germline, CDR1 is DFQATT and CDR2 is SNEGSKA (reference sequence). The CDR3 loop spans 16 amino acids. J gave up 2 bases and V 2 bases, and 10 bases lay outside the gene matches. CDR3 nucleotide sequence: TGCAGTGCTAGACCTCAGCAGGGGGCGGTACAAGAGACCCAGTACTTC. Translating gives CSARPQQGAVQETQYF.

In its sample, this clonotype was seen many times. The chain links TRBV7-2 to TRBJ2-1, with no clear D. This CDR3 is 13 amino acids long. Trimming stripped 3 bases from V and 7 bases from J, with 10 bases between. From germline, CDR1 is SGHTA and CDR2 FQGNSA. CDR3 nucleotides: TGTGCCAGCAGCTTTTGGGGTGAGAATGAGCAGTTCTTC. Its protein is CASSFWGENEQFF. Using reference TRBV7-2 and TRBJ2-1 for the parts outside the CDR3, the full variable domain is GAGVSQSPSNKVTEKGKDVELRCDPISGHTALYWYRQSLGQGLEFLIYFQGNSAPDKSGLPSDRFSAERTGGSVSTLTIQRTQQEDSAVYLCASSFWGENEQFFGPGTRLTVL.

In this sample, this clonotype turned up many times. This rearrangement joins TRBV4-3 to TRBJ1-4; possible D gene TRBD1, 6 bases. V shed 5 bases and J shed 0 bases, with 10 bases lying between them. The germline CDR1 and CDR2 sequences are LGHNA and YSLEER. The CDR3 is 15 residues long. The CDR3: CASSKYRATNEKLFF. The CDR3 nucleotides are TGCGCCAGCAGCAAGTACAGGGCAACTAATGAAAAACTGTTTTTT.

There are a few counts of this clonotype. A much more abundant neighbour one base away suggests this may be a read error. CDR3 bases: TGTGCCAGCAGCGAAGAAGTGAACACTGAAGCTTTCTTT. This translates into CASSEEVNTEAFF. This rearrangement joins TRBV12-3 or TRBV12-4 to TRBJ1-1; D ambiguous. Trimming removed 6 bases from V and 0 bases from J, with 8 bases in between. The CDR3 totals 13 residues.

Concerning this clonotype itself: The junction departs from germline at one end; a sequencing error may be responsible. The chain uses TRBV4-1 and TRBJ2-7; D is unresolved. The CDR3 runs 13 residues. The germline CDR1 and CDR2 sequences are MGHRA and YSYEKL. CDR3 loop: CAISPGPGCPQYF. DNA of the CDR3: TGTGCCATCAGCCCCGGGCCCGGATGCCCGCAGTACTTC.

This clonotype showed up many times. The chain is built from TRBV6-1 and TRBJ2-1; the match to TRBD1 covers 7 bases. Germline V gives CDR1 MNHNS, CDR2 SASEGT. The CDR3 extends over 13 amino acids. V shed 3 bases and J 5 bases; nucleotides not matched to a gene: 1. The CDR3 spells CASSETGNNEQFF. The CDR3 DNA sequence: TGTGCCAGCAGTGAGACAGGGAACAATGAGCAGTTCTTC.

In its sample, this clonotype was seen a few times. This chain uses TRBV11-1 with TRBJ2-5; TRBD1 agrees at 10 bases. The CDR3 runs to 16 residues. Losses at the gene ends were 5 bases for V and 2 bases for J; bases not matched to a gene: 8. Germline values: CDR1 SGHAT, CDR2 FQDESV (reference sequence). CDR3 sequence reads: CASSNRDRGSQETQYF. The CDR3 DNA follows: TGTGCCAGCAGCAACCGGGACAGGGGATCACAAGAGACCCAGTACTTC.

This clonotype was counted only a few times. CDR3 loop: CASSSSVVSTEAFF. CDR3 DNA: TGTGCCAGCAGCTCTTCTGTGGTGAGCACTGAAGCTTTCTTT. The chain couples TRBV7-2 to TRBJ1-1; D is undetermined. Germline values: CDR1 SGHTA, CDR2 FQGNSA. CDR3 length: 14 amino acids. V lost 4 bases, J lost 4 bases, and 13 bases lay in between.

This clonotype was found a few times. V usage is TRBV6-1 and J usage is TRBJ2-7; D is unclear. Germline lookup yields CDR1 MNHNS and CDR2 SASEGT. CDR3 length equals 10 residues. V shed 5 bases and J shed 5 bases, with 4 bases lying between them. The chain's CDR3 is CASSRNEQYF. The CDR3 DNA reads TGTGCCAGCAGTCGAAACGAGCAGTACTTC.

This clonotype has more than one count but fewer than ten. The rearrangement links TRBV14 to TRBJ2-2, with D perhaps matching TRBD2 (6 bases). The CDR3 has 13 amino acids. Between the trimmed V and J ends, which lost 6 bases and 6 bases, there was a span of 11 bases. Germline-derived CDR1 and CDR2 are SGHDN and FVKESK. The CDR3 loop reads CASRSGGPGELFF. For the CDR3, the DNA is TGTGCCAGCAGGTCCGGGGGTCCCGGGGAGCTGTTTTTT.

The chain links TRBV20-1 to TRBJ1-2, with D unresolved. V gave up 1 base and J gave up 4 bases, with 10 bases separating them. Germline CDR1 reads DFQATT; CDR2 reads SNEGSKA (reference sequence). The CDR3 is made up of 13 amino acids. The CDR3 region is CSARAQGSYGYTF. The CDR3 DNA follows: TGCAGTGCTAGAGCCCAAGGGTCCTATGGCTACACCTTC.

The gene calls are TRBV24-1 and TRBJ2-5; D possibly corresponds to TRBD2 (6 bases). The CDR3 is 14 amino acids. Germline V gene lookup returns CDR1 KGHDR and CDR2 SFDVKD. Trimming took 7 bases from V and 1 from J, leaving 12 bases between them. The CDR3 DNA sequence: TGTGCCACCAGCGGGACGGGAGTCCAAGAGACCCAGTACTTC. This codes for CATSGTGVQETQYF.

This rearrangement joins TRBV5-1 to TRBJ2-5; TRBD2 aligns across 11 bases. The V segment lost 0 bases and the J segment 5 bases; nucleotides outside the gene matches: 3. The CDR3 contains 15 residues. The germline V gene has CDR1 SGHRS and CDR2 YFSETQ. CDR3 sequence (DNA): TGCGCCAGCAGCTTGGACCTAGCGGGAGGCGAGACCCAGTACTTC. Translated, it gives CASSLDLAGGETQYF.